A selection of T cell receptor beta chains follows, all from one sample in a study of T cell repertoires in cytomegalovirus infection. One entry per CDR3 protein results from TCRdb running MiXCR on the reads. The sample has around 74,000 distinct CDR3 sequences, about 3.8% seen once. What was sequenced was PBMCs. All receptors derive from a human donor in good health (CMV status not recorded). Some clones in this sample may be carry-over from other donors' samples. Both conserved end residues are part of each CDR3. Fields, in order: CDR3 length, clone size, V gene, J gene, D gene, CDR3 protein, CDR3 DNA. A D gene is named only where the DNA matches it firmly. Only part of the rows carry a size: once, few, many, or a class if the clone is expanded.

15	many	TRBV7-9	TRBJ1-3	-	CASSSLRGPGNTIYF	TGTGCCAGCAGCTCCCTCCGGGGGCCTGGAAACACCATATATTTT
16	many	TRBV28	TRBJ2-2	-	CASSLFRDLRTGELFF	TGTGCCAGCAGTTTATTCCGGGACCTAAGAACCGGGGAGCTGTTTTTT
15	many	TRBV7-2	TRBJ2-4	-	CASSPRAVAKNIQYF	TGTGCCAGCAGCCCCCGCGCGGTGGCCAAAAACATTCAGTACTTC
15	many	TRBV7-2	TRBJ2-3	-	CASRPDRTSTDTQYF	TGTGCCAGCAGACCGGACAGAACTAGCACAGATACGCAGTATTTT
14	many	TRBV29-1	TRBJ1-2	-	CSVTTAIFNYGYTF	TGCAGCGTTACCACAGCCATTTTTAACTATGGCTACACCTTC
15	many	TRBV7-9	TRBJ2-3	TRBD2	CASSETSGAADTQYF	TGTGCCAGCAGCGAGACTAGCGGGGCAGCAGATACGCAGTATTTT
14	many	TRBV7-2	TRBJ1-1	-	CASSPAQVRPEAFF	TGTGCCAGCAGCCCCGCACAGGTGAGGCCTGAAGCTTTCTTT
15	many	TRBV5-1	TRBJ2-5	-	CASSLGGSLQETQYF	TGCGCCAGCAGCTTAGGAGGGAGCCTCCAAGAGACCCAGTACTTC
14	many	TRBV6-2/TRBV6-3	TRBJ2-3	-	CASTTRGSTDTQYF	TGTGCCAGCACCACGCGGGGAAGCACAGATACGCAGTATTTT
17	many	TRBV6-5	TRBJ1-6	-	CASSYGSSYDYNSPLHF	TGTGCCAGCAGTTACGGGTCGAGTTACGACTATAATTCACCCCTCCACTTT
18	many	TRBV6-5	TRBJ1-4	-	CASSYSRAVGVSRGKLFF	TGTGCCAGCAGTTACTCAAGAGCGGTCGGCGTGAGTCGAGGAAAACTGTTTTTT
14	many	TRBV12-3/TRBV12-4	TRBJ1-1	-	CASSGTWETTEAFF	TGTGCCAGCAGCGGTACCTGGGAAACCACTGAAGCTTTCTTT
13	many	TRBV7-8	TRBJ1-4	TRBD1	CASSLLRGEKLFF	TGTGCCAGCAGCTTACTCAGGGGGGAAAAACTGTTTTTT
15	many	TRBV20-1	TRBJ1-2	-	CSARDGGAVMADYTF	TGCAGTGCTAGAGATGGTGGGGCGGTCATGGCCGACTACACCTTC
9	many	TRBV7-2	TRBJ1-5	-	CNSNQPQHF	TGCAATAGCAATCAGCCCCAGCATTTT
14	-	TRBV6-1	TRBJ2-1	TRBD1	CASSEGQGASSEFF	TGTGCCAGCAGTGAAGGACAGGGGGCGAGTTCGGAGTTCTTC
13	many	TRBV4-3	TRBJ1-1	-	CASSYVSGNPAFF	TGCGCCAGCAGCTACGTCTCTGGAAATCCGGCTTTCTTT
14	many	TRBV20-1	TRBJ1-5	-	CSATDNRVWQPQHF	TGCAGTGCAACCGATAACAGGGTATGGCAGCCCCAGCATTTT